This T cell receptor beta chain was captured in a study of T cell responses to AZD1222 COVID-19 vaccine. General study results and limits: There were repertoire samples only from the period after the peak T cell response. Two AZD1222 doses significantly raised spike-specific TCR breadth and depth over controls. Unmutated variant regions reportedly attract nearly half of all spike-specific TCRs.

With respect to this clone: The antigen is undetermined.

Germline CDR1 is SGDLS and CDR2 is YYNGEE. This CDR3 has 13 residues. V was cut by 3 bases and J by 10 bases, with 14 bases left in between. Assay used: immunoSEQ multiplex PCR; TCRdb lists only in-frame clones, some missing. The sample holds 150,000 to 200,000 clones; about 90% are singletons and the top ten take 1% to 1.5%. This clonotype originated in an adult who received the AZD1222 COVID-19 vaccine. The specimen was peripheral blood, collected 28 days after the second AZD1222 dose. The rearrangement joins TRBV9 to TRBJ2-1; tentatively, D is TRBD1 (5 bases). CDR3 bases: TGTGCCAGCAGCGAGGGGTTAGGGCGCGAGCAGTTCTTC. Translated, it gives CASSEGLGREQFF.